The present entry profiles one T cell receptor (beta chain) with its context. The entry originates in a study of blood T cell repertoires in COVID-19. At the level of the study: The samples span acute and convalescent COVID-19 from the United States, Italy and Spain. Sample material is recorded as cDNA or gDNA derived from T cells, B-cell-depleted T cells, or PBMCs.

Germline V lookup: CDR1 LGHDT, CDR2 YNNKEL (reference sequence). The CDR3 extends over 15 amino acids. V lost 0 bases and J lost 4; bases outside the gene matches: 3. Under the authors' procedure: Reference gene primer amplification yielded estimated nucleated cell counts. Clones were sequenced by immunoSEQ multiplex PCR, and TCRdb holds only the in-frame ones, with some missing. V, J and clone size derive from that table, while D and trimming were established from the DNA sequence. The sample consists of some 120,000 clones, 60% to 85% of them appearing once. Sequencing input: peripheral blood. V is TRBV3-1 (or the pseudogene TRBV3-2) and J is TRBJ2-5, with 9 bases matching TRBD1. The source is an older man with acute or convalescent COVID-19. The CDR3 coding sequence is TGTGCCAGCAGCCAAGATACAGGGGGCAGAGAGACCCAGTACTTC. Protein product: CASSQDTGGRETQYF.